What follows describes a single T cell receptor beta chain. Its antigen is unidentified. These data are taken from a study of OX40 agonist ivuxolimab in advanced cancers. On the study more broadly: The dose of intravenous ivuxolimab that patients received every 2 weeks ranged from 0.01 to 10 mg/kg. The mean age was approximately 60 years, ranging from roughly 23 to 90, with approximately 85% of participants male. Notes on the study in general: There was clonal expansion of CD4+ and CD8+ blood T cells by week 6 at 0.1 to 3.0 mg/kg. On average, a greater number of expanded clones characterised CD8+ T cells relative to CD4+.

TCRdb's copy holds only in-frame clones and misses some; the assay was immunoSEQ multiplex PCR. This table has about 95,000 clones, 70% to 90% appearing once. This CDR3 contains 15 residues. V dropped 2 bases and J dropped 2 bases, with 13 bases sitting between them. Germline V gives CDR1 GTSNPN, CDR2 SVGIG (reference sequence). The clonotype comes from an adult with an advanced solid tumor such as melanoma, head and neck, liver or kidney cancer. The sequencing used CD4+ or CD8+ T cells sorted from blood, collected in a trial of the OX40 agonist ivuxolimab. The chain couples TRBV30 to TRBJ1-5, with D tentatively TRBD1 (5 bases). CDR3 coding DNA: TGTGCCTGGAGTCAGGCGGGGGTAGGCAATCAGCCCCAGCATTTT. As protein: CAWSQAGVGNQPQHF.